This T cell receptor (beta chain) was recorded in a study of cytomegalovirus exposure and HLA in healthy donors. About the study: Earlier, about 179 million T cells were analyzed, and 90 million to 120 million unique TCR beta sequences were found among them.

The CDR3 has 15 residues. The V gene's germline CDR1 is KGHSH and CDR2 LQKENI. Losses at the gene ends were 3 bases for V and 4 bases for J; bases not matched to a gene: 5. A multiplex PCR was run with 60 Vbeta primers and 13 Jbeta primers. Generated by immunoSEQ multiplex PCR, the TCRdb table keeps only in-frame clones and is missing some. This table holds around 170,000 clones, over 70% found once. This clone was observed once. This sequence originates from a woman in her late teens or twenties in good health and CMV-seronegative. The rearrangement uses TRBV18 and TRBJ2-1, with 8 nucleotides matching TRBD1. Sequencing input: PBMCs. This CDR3 is CASSPQGAAYNEQFF. In DNA form, the CDR3 reads TGTGCCAGCTCACCTCAGGGGGCCGCTTACAATGAGCAGTTCTTC.